This T cell receptor beta chain was captured by sequencing in a study of a mutant IDH1 vaccine in newly diagnosed glioma. The time point was: baseline, week 1 (first vaccination visit). Treatment reported: pre-vaccination baseline after standard-of-care therapy. Data came from immunoSEQ multiplex PCR; TCRdb stores just in-frame clones and leaves some out. The sample holds tens of thousands of clones, 70% to 90% seen once. Looked up from germline, CDR1 is LGHNA and CDR2 is YNFKEQ. V lost 3 bases to trimming and J lost 4 bases, with 24 bases between them. This CDR3 is 18 amino acids long. The source was PBMCs, collected from a glioma patient treated with radiotherapy, temozolomide or both. The clonotype comes from a man in his late teens or twenties with glioma. This chain uses TRBV4-2 with TRBJ1-2, with D possibly matching TRBD1 (6 bases). CDR3 DNA sequence: TGTGCCAGCAGCCAGGTTGCGTCGGTGGTAGGGGGGGTCTATGGCTACACCTTC. The encoded protein is CASSQVASVVGGVYGYTF.